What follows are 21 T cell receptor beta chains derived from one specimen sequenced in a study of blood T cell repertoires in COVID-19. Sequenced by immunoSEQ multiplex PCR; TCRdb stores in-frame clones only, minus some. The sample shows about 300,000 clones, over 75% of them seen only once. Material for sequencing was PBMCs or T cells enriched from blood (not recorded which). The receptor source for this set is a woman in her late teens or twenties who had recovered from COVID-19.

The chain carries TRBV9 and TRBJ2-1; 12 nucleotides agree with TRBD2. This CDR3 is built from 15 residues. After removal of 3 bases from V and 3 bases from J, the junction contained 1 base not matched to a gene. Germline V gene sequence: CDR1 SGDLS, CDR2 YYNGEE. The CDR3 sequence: CASSASGGDYNEQFF. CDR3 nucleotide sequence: TGTGCCAGCAGCGCTAGCGGGGGGGACTACAATGAGCAGTTCTTC.

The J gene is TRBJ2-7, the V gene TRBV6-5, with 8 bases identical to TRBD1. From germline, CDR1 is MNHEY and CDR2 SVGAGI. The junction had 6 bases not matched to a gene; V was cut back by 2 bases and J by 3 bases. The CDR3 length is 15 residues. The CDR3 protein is CASSYLDDRGYEQYF. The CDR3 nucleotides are TGTGCCAGCAGTTACCTGGACGACAGGGGCTACGAGCAGTACTTC.

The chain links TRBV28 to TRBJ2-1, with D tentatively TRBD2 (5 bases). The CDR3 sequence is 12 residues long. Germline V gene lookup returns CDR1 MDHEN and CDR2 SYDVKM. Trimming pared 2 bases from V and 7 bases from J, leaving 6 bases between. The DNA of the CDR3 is TGTGCCAGCAGTTTACCGGGGAATGAGCAGTTCTTC. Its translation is CASSLPGNEQFF.

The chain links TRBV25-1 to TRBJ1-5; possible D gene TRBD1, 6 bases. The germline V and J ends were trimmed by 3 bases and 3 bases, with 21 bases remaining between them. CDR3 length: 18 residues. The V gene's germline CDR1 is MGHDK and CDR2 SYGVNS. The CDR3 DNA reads TGTGCCAGCAGTGAGCCCAGACAGGTTAGGAAGGCCAATCAGCCCCAGCATTTT. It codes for CASSEPRQVRKANQPQHF.

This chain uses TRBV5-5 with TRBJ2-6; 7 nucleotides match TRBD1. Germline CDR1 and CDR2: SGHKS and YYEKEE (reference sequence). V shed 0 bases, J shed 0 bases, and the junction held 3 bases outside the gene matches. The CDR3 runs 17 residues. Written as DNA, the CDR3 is TGTGCCAGCAGCTTGGGACAGGGTAACTCTGGGGCCAACGTCCTGACTTTC. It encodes CASSLGQGNSGANVLTF.

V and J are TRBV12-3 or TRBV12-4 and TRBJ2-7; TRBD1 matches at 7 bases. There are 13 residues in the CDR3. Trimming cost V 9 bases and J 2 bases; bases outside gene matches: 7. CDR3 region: CASQDQGAYEQYF. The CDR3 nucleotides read TGTGCCAGTCAAGATCAGGGGGCCTACGAGCAGTACTTC.

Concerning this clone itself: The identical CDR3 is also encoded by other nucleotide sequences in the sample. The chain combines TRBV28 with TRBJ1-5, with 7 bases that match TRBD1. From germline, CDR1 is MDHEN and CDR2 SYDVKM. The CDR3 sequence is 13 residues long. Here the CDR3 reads CATRQGGNQPQHF. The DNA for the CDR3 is TGTGCTACTCGACAGGGAGGCAATCAGCCCCAGCATTTT.

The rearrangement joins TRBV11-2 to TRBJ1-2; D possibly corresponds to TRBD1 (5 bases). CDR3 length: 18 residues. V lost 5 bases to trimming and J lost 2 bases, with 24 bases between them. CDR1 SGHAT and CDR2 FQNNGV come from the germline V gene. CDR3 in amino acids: CASSPFTWAGLANYGYTF. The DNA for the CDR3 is TGTGCCAGCAGCCCATTCACGTGGGCAGGGCTGGCGAACTATGGCTACACCTTC.

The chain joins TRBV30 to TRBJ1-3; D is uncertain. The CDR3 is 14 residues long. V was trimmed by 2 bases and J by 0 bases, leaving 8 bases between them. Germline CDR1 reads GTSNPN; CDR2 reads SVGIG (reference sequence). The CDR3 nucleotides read TGTGCCTGGAGTTTCACAGCCTCTGGAAACACCATATATTTT. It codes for CAWSFTASGNTIYF.

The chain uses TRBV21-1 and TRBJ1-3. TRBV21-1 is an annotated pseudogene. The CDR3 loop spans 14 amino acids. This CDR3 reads CASSTTALGNTIYF. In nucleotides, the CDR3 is TGTGCCAGCAGCACCACTGCTTTGGGAAACACCATATATTTT.

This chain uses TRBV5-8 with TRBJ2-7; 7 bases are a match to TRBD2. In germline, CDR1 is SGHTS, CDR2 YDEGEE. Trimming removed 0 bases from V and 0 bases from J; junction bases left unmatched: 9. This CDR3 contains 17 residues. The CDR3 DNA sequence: TGTGCCAGCAGCTTGGAACTCTCTAGCGGCGACTCCTACGAGCAGTACTTC. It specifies CASSLELSSGDSYEQYF.

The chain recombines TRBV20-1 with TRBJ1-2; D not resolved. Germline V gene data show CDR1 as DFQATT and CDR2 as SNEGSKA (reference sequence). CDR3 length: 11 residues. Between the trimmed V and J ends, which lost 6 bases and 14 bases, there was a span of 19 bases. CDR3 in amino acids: CSAPTTTFGTF. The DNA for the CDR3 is TGCAGTGCACCTACGACCACGTTCGGGACCTTC.

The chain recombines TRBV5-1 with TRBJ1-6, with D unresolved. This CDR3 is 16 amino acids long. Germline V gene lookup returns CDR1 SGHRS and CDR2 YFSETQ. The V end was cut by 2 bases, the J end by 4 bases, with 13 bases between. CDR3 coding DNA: TGCGCCAGCAGCTTTGCGACTGTAAATTATAATTCACCCCTCCACTTT. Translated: CASSFATVNYNSPLHF.

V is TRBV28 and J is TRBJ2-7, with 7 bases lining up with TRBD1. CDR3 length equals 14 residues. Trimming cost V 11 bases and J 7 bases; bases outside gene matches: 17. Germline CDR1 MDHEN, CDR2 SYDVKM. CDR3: CAAHRGFSTGEQYF. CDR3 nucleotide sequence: TGTGCCGCCCACAGGGGCTTTAGCACGGGGGAGCAGTACTTC.

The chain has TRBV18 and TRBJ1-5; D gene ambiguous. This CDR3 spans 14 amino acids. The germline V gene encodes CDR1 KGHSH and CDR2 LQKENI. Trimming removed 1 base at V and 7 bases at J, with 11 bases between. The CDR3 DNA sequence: TGTGCCAGCTCACCACAAAACGACGGGCAGCCCCAGCATTTT. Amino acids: CASSPQNDGQPQHF.

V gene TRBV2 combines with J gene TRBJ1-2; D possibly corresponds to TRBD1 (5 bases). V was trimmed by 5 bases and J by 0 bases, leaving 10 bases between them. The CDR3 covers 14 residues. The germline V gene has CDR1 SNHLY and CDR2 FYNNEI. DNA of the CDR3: TGTGCCAGCAGTAAGACAGCCGCTAACTATGGCTACACCTTC. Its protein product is CASSKTAANYGYTF.

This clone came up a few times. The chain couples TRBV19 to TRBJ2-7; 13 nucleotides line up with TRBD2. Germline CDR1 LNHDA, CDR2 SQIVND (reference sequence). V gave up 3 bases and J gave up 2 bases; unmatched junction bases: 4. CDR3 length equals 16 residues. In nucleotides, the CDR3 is TGTGCCAGTAGTATGGGGGGACTAGCGGGAACCTACGAGCAGTACTTC. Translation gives CASSMGGLAGTYEQYF.

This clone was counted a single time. The CDR3 loop is CASSLYAGVDYEQYF. In DNA, the CDR3 is TGTGCCAGCAGCTTGTATGCAGGGGTCGACTACGAGCAGTACTTC. The chain joins TRBV5-6 to TRBJ2-7, with D possibly being TRBD1 (6 bases). This CDR3 has 15 residues. Per the germline V gene, CDR1 is SGHDT and CDR2 is YYEEEE. V shed 1 base and J shed 3 bases, with 14 bases lying between them.

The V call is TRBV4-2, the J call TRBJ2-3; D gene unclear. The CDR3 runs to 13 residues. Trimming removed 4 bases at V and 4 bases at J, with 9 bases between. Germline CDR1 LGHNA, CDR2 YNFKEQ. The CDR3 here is CASSRSSADTQYF. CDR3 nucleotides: TGTGCCAGCAGCCGATCTAGTGCAGATACGCAGTATTTT.

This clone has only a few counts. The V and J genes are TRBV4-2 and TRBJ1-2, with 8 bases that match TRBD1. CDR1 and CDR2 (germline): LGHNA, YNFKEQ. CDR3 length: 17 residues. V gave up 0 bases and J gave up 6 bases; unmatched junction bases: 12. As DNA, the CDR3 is TGTGCCAGCAGCCAAGATATGGGGACAGGCCCAGGAGATGGCTACACCTTC. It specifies CASSQDMGTGPGDGYTF.

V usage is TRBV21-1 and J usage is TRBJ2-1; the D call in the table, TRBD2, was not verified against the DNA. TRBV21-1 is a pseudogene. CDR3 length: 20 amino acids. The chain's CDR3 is CASSKVQLSRTSGRENEQFF. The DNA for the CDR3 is TGTGCCAGCAGCAAAGTACAGTTATCGAGGACTAGCGGGAGGGAAAATGAGCAGTTCTTC.